This TCR beta chain appears in the sequencing data of a study of human CD8 memory T cell subsets. This clonotype appeared many times. UMI-labeled 5' RACE was used, and it produced the TCR beta libraries. Using its own MiXCR run on the 5' RACE reads, TCRdb lists one record per CDR3 protein. This table holds under 10,000 distinct CDR3 sequences, under 4% found once. V lost 5 bases, J lost 2 bases, and 6 bases stayed unmatched. Germline-derived CDR1 and CDR2 are SGDLS and YYNGEE. CDR3 length: 14 amino acids. The source material was CD8+ T cells from PBMCs. V and J are TRBV9 and TRBJ1-1; 7 bases map to TRBD1. The receptor was derived from a human donor in good health. This CDR3 reads CASRGGVRNTEAFF. The CDR3 DNA follows: TGTGCCAGCAGAGGGGGCGTGAGAAACACTGAAGCTTTCTTT.